This T cell receptor (beta chain) stems from a study of blood T cells in healthy people across ages. In the case of this clonotype: The antigen remains undetermined.

The authors ran a second PCR of roughly 7 to 11 cycles using a sample-barcoded 5' primer and a J-beta primer mix. The study obtained at least 3 million CDR3-containing paired-end reads from every sample. One entry per CDR3 protein results from TCRdb running MiXCR on the 5' RACE reads. This table holds around 1.5 million distinct CDR3 sequences, roughly 32% found once. The CDR3 totals 14 residues. The germline V gene encodes CDR1 SQVTM and CDR2 ANQGSEA. The ends were cut back, 6 bases at V and 4 bases at J, with 15 bases in the middle. Points from the study as a whole: Per million T cells, the diversity of TCR beta decreased roughly linearly as age advanced. Calculation of diversity from one million T cells yielded estimates considered to be underestimates.

Each donor gave 9 to 10 milliliters of peripheral blood. This receptor was obtained from a woman aged 30 to 39 in good health. V and J are TRBV29-1 and TRBJ2-2, with TRBD2 as a possible D gene (5 bases). The sample taken for sequencing was blood. CDR3 coding DNA: TGCAGCGTCGCAGACCCCGAGGGCACCGGGGAGCTGTTTTTT. This gives the protein CSVADPEGTGELFF.